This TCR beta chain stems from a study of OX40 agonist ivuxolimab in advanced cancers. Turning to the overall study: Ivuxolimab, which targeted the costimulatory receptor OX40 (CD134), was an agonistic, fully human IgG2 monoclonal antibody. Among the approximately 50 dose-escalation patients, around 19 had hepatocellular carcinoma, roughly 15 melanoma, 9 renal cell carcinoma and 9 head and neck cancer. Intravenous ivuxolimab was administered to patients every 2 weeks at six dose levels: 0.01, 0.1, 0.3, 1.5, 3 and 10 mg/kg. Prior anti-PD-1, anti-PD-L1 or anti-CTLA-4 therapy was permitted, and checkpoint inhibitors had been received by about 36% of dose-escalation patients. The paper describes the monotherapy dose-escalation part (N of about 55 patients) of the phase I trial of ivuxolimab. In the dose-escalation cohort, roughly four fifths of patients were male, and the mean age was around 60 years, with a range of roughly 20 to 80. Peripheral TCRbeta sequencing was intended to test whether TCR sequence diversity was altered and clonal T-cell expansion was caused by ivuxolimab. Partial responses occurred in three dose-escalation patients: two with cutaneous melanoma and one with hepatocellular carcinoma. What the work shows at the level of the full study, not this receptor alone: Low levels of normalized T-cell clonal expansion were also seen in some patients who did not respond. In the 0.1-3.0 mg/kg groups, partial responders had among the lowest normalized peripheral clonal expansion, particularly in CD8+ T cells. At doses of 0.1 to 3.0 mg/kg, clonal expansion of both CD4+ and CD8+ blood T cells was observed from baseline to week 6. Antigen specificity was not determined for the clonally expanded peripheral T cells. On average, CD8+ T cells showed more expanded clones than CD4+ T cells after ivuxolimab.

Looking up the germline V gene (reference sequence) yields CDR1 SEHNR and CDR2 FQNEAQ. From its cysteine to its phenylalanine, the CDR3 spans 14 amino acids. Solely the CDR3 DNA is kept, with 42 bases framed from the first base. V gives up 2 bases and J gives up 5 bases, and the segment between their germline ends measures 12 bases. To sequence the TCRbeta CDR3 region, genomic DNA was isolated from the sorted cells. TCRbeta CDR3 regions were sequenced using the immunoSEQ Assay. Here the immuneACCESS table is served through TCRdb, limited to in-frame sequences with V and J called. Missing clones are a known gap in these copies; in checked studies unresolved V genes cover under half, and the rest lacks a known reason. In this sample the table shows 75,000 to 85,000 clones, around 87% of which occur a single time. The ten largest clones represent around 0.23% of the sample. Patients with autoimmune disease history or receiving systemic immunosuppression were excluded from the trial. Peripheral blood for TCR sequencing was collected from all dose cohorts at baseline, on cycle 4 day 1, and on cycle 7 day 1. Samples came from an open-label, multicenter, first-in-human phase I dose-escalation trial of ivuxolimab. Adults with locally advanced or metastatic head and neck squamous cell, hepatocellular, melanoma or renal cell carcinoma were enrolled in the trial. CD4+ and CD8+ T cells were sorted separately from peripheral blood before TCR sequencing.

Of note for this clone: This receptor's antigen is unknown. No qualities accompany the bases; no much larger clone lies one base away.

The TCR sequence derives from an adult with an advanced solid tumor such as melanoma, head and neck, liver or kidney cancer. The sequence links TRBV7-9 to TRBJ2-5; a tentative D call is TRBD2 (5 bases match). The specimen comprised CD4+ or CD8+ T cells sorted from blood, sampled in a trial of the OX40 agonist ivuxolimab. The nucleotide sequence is TGTGCCAGCAGCTTATTCTACCCGGGGGAGACCCAGTACTTC. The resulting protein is CASSLFYPGETQYF.